What follows is one T cell receptor (beta chain) and its context. The table came from immunoSEQ multiplex PCR; TCRdb's copy has only in-frame clones and leaves some out. The sample includes around 70,000 clones, around 95% of them seen just once. This sample is drawn from a study of cytomegalovirus exposure and HLA in healthy donors. The CDR3 is made up of 10 amino acids. From germline, CDR1 is DFQATT and CDR2 SNEGSKA (reference sequence). The V and J ends lost 6 bases and 14 bases respectively, with 14 bases between them. V usage is TRBV20-1 and J usage is TRBJ2-1; D may be TRBD1 (6 bases). The sequencing input was PBMCs. The clonotype was recovered from a young woman in good health and CMV-seropositive. For the CDR3, the DNA is TGCAGTGCAGCCGGGACAACCGAGTTCTTC. This codes for CSAAGTTEFF.